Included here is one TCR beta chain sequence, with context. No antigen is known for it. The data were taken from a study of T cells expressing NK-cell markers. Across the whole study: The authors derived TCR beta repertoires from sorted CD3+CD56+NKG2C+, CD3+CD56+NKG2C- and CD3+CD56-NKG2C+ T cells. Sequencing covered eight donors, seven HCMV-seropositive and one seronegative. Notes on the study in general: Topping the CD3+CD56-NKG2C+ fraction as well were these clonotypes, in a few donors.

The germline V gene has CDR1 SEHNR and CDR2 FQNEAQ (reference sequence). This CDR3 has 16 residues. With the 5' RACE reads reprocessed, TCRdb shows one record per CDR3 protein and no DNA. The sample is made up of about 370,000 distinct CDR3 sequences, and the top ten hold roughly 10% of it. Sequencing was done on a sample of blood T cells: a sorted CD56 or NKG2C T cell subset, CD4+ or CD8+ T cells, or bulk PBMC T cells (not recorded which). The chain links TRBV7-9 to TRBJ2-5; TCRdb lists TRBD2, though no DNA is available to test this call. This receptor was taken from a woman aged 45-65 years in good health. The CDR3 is CATSGGTSGFQETQYF.